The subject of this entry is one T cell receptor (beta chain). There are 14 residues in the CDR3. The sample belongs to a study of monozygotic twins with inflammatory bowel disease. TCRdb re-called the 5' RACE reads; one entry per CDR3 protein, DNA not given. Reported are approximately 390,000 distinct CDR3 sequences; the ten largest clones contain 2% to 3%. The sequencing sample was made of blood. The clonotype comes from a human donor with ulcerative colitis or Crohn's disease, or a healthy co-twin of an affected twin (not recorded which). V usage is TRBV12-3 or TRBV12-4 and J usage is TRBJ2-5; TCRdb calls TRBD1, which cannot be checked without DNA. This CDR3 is CASSWDRDWQTQYF.